This T cell receptor beta chain was obtained from a study of shared clonotypes between healthy human individuals. Study-wide points: Sharing of clonotypes among donors was expected to vary with sequencing depth.

Concerning this clone itself: As yet, its antigen is unknown.

CDR1 and CDR2 from the germline V gene are MNHEY and SMNVEV (reference sequence). J lost 2 bases, V lost 5 bases, and 21 bases had no gene match. The CDR3 sequence is 20 residues long. Each of the donors was a healthy adult who was HIV-negative and had not had a recent acute infection or vaccination. About 90 million PBMCs supplied genomic DNA for unsorted samples. Deep-level running was used for the assay. Libraries were prepared by immunoSEQ multiplex PCR; TCRdb keeps only in-frame clonotypes and omits some of them. Among around 480,000 clones, 60% to 80% were seen once, and the ten largest hold under 15%.

The chain uses TRBV27 and TRBJ2-3, with TRBD1 identical over 8 bases. The sequenced sample consisted of PBMCs. This TCR was recovered from a woman between 35 and 50 years old in good health. Some clones in this sample may be carry-over from other donors' samples. DNA for the CDR3: TGTGCCAGCAGTGCTACGCGATTCCCGCGGCAGGGGGCGTCCACAGATACGCAGTATTTT. The encoded protein is CASSATRFPRQGASTDTQYF.